This TCR beta chain was recorded in a study of blood T cell repertoires in COVID-19. About the study: There were acute and convalescent COVID-19 samples, and they came from the United States, Italy and Spain.

The assay was immunoSEQ multiplex PCR, and TCRdb's table has in-frame clones only and misses some. The sample has roughly 50,000 clones, around 89% seen once. The specimen was peripheral blood. The TCR was taken from a human donor in a cohort sampled during active COVID-19.

Written as DNA, the CDR3 is TGTGCCAGCAGTGAGCAGGGGGGAGAGACCTATGGCTACACCTTC. Protein product: CASSEQGGETYGYTF. The chain carries TRBV2 and TRBJ1-2; 7 nucleotides match TRBD1. This CDR3 spans 15 amino acids. Trimming removed 3 bases from V and 4 bases from J; junction bases left unmatched: 8. Germline CDR1 and CDR2: SNHLY and FYNNEI. Supplemented by reference TRBV2 and TRBJ1-2, the full variable domain reads EPEVTQTPSHQVTQMGQEVILRCVPISNHLYFYWYRQILGQKVEFLVSFYNNEISEKSEIFDDQFSVERPDGSNFTLKIRSTKLEDSAMYFCASSEQGGETYGYTFGSGTRLTVV.